Below are 29 T cell receptor beta chains sequenced from a single sample in a study of cytomegalovirus exposure and HLA in healthy donors. 60 Vbeta and 13 Jbeta primers were used in PCR. Clones were sequenced by immunoSEQ multiplex PCR, and TCRdb holds only the in-frame ones, with some missing. The table lists 150,000 to 200,000 clones, more than 65% of them singletons. Sequencing was done on a sample of PBMCs. These receptors were taken from a woman aged 30 to 39 in good health and CMV-seropositive.

Comment on this clone: The junction departs from germline at one end; a sequencing error may be responsible. The chain carries TRBV20-1 and TRBJ2-3, with 7 nucleotides matching TRBD2. CDR3 size: 11 residues. Germline CDR1 DFQATT, CDR2 SNEGSKA (reference sequence). The CDR3 DNA reads as TGCAGTATGACTAGCATAGATACGCAGTATTTT. Translated, it gives CSMTSIDTQYF.

This chain uses TRBV7-2 with TRBJ2-7; the D gene is possibly TRBD2 (6 bases). Germline V gene lookup returns CDR1 SGHTA and CDR2 FQGNSA. Trimming pared 0 bases from V and 6 bases from J, leaving 6 bases between. CDR3 length: 12 amino acids. The CDR3 region is CASSLAGGEQYF. The CDR3, as DNA: TGTGCCAGCAGCTTAGCCGGGGGCGAGCAGTACTTC.

J is TRBJ2-2 and V is TRBV5-1, with TRBD1 as a possible D gene (6 bases). Per the germline V gene, CDR1 is SGHRS and CDR2 is YFSETQ. This CDR3 region has 16 residues. Trimming removed 3 bases from V and 2 bases from J, with 14 bases in between. CDR3 sequence: CASSWYLGGNTGELFF. The CDR3 DNA follows: TGCGCCAGCAGCTGGTATCTAGGGGGAAACACCGGGGAGCTGTTTTTT.

The chain links TRBV28 to TRBJ2-7; D is possibly TRBD1 (5 bases). Germline CDR1 is MDHEN and CDR2 is SYDVKM. The CDR3 is made up of 16 amino acids. V dropped 8 bases and J dropped 3 bases, with 23 bases sitting between them. The CDR3 DNA reads TGTGCCAGCCTTAAGAAGGGGCCCAGTCGAATCTACGAGCAGTACTTC. This gives the protein CASLKKGPSRIYEQYF.

This clone was seen a handful of times. The rearrangement joins TRBV7-2 to TRBJ1-2; D call uncertain. Germline V lookup: CDR1 SGHTA, CDR2 FQGNSA. The CDR3 covers 13 residues. The ends were cut back, 1 base at V and 6 bases at J, with 9 bases in the middle. CDR3 region: CASSLGNKNGYTF. CDR3 in DNA: TGTGCCAGCAGCTTAGGAAACAAGAATGGCTACACCTTC. The complete variable domain, with remaining parts taken from reference TRBV7-2 and TRBJ1-2, reads GAGVSQSPSNKVTEKGKDVELRCDPISGHTALYWYRQSLGQGLEFLIYFQGNSAPDKSGLPSDRFSAERTGGSVSTLTIQRTQQEDSAVYLCASSLGNKNGYTFGSGTRLTVV.

The rearrangement links TRBV10-3 to TRBJ2-1; tentative D call: TRBD2 (6 bases). CDR3 length: 13 amino acids. The V gene's germline CDR1 is ENHRY and CDR2 SYGVKD. V was cut by 0 bases and J by 15 bases, with 15 bases left in between. CDR3 bases: TGTGCCATCAGTGAGTCACGCCCGACTAGTCGGTTCTTC. Translated, it gives CAISESRPTSRFF.

The chain is built from TRBV19 and TRBJ2-7, with TRBD2 matching 8 bases. This CDR3 region has 15 residues. V gave up 0 bases and J gave up 3 bases; unmatched junction bases: 4. The germline V gene has CDR1 LNHDA and CDR2 SQIVND (reference sequence). The DNA of the CDR3 is TGTGCCAGTAGTATAGATGCCGGGAGGGGCTACGAGCAGTACTTC. This codes for CASSIDAGRGYEQYF.

This clone came up a few times. This sequence joins TRBV2 and TRBJ1-4, with a tentative D call TRBD1 (6 bases). This CDR3 region has 16 residues. Trimming removed 6 bases at V and 3 bases at J, with 17 bases between. Germline loops: CDR1 SNHLY, CDR2 FYNNEI. The CDR3 nucleotides read TGTGCCAGCAGGCGGACAGTTCAGAATCCTAATGAAAAACTGTTTTTT. This encodes CASRRTVQNPNEKLFF.

This clone was recorded only once. The V gene is TRBV28, the J gene TRBJ2-2; 10 bases fit TRBD1. The CDR3 covers 16 residues. Germline loops: CDR1 MDHEN, CDR2 SYDVKM. V lost 0 bases to trimming and J lost 5 bases; unmatched junction nucleotides: 3. CDR3 amino acids: CASSLWRTGGTGELFF. The CDR3 nucleotides are TGTGCCAGCAGTTTATGGAGGACAGGGGGTACCGGGGAGCTGTTTTTT.

The chain links TRBV6-6 to TRBJ1-2; D perhaps matches TRBD1 (5 bases). Between the trimmed V and J ends, which lost 5 bases and 7 bases, there was a span of 23 bases. This CDR3 contains 16 residues. In germline, CDR1 is MNHNY, CDR2 SVGAGI (reference sequence). The CDR3 DNA follows: TGTGCCAGCAGTCAAACTGAATGGGGGGAGTCTTCTGGCTACACCTTC. This codes for CASSQTEWGESSGYTF.

The chain carries TRBV6-5 and TRBJ2-7, with 7 bases aligning to TRBD1. CDR3 size: 13 residues. Looked up from germline, CDR1 is MNHEY and CDR2 is SVGAGI. V lost 6 bases and J lost 3; bases outside the gene matches: 5. CDR3 coding DNA: TGTGCCAGCAGAAGGGACAGCCACTACGAGCAGTACTTC. Amino acid sequence: CASRRDSHYEQYF.

This sequence joins TRBV6-1 and TRBJ2-1; 11 nucleotides agree with TRBD2. The CDR3 covers 15 residues. Germline V lookup: CDR1 MNHNS, CDR2 SASEGT. V dropped 6 bases and J dropped 6; count of bases not matched to a gene: 7. CDR3 sequence (DNA): TGTGCCAGCAGCCAACTAGCGGGAGACTTCAATGAGCAGTTCTTC. Its translation is CASSQLAGDFNEQFF.

This chain links TRBV6-6 with TRBJ2-3, with D possibly being TRBD2 (6 bases). This CDR3 contains 13 residues. The V gene lost 11 bases and the J gene lost 1 base, with 13 bases spanning the gap. The V gene's germline CDR1 is MNHNY and CDR2 SVGAGI (reference sequence). CDR3 nucleotide sequence: TGTGCCGCGGAGGGCCCCGGCACAGATACGCAGTATTTT. It specifies CAAEGPGTDTQYF.

The chain joins TRBV5-1 to TRBJ2-1; possibly TRBD1 for D (6 bases). The CDR3 is 16 amino acids. Germline V gene lookup returns CDR1 SGHRS and CDR2 YFSETQ. The ends were cut back, 1 base at V and 1 base at J, with 12 bases in the middle. DNA of the CDR3: TGCGCCAGCAGCTTGATTGGGGGCCTATCCTACAATGAGCAGTTCTTC. Translating gives CASSLIGGLSYNEQFF.

The chain couples TRBV10-2 to TRBJ2-1; D may be TRBD2 (6 bases). V lost 8 bases, J lost 8 bases, and 13 bases lay in between. The CDR3 has 12 residues. Per germline, CDR1 WSHSY and CDR2 SAAADI. The CDR3 region is CASRLASDEQFF. CDR3 bases: TGCGCCAGCCGTCTAGCGTCCGATGAGCAGTTCTTC.

The gene calls are TRBV2 and TRBJ1-2; 9 nucleotides match TRBD1. This CDR3 has 14 residues. Looked up from germline, CDR1 is SNHLY and CDR2 is FYNNEI. The junction had 10 bases not matched to a gene; V was cut back by 10 bases and J by 4 bases. CDR3 DNA: TGTGCCAACCTTCCCGGGACAGGGCCCTATGGCTACACCTTC. Its protein is CANLPGTGPYGYTF.

The CDR3 DNA reads TGTGCCAGCAGCGCTAGCGGGGGGGGAGATACGCAGTATTTT. Its protein is CASSASGGGDTQYF. The V and J genes are TRBV6-6 and TRBJ2-3; TRBD2 matches at 12 bases. Germline loops: CDR1 MNHNY, CDR2 SVGAGI (reference sequence). The V gene end was trimmed by 6 bases and the J gene end by 5 bases; junction bases not matched to a gene: 3. This CDR3 contains 14 residues.

The rearrangement joins TRBV6-5 to TRBJ1-1; weak D call: TRBD1 (5 bases). The V end was cut by 6 bases, the J end by 0 bases, with 14 bases between. This CDR3 comprises 15 residues. The germline CDR1 and CDR2 sequences are MNHEY and SVGAGI. CDR3 in DNA: TGTGCCAGCAGCCCCTCGACAGCGATGAACACTGAAGCTTTCTTT. Translated: CASSPSTAMNTEAFF.

This chain connects TRBV27 to TRBJ2-1, with 13 bases lining up with TRBD2. This CDR3 spans 16 amino acids. The V segment lost 3 bases and the J segment 7 bases; nucleotides outside the gene matches: 6. CDR1 is MNHEY and CDR2 is SMNVEV in the germline V gene (reference sequence). Written as DNA, the CDR3 is TGTGCCAGCAGTTTTCCGGGACTAGCGGGGCGGAATGAGCAGTTCTTC. Translated: CASSFPGLAGRNEQFF.

The genes are TRBV7-2 and TRBJ2-7; 8 bases line up with TRBD1. V dropped 3 bases and J dropped 9; count of bases not matched to a gene: 10. This CDR3 has 14 residues. Germline values: CDR1 SGHTA, CDR2 FQGNSA. This chain's CDR3 is CASSFAGTGDTQYF. Written as DNA, the CDR3 is TGTGCCAGCAGCTTCGCCGGGACAGGCGATACGCAGTACTTC.

About this clone: Other DNA variants within this sample encode the same CDR3. The genes are TRBV6-5 and TRBJ1-3, with D perhaps matching TRBD1 (6 bases). The CDR3 totals 13 residues. Trimming took off 6 bases at V and 4 bases at J, with 10 bases between the two ends. Looked up from germline, CDR1 is MNHEY and CDR2 is SVGAGI. In DNA form, the CDR3 reads TGTGCCAGCAGCCCCGGACAGGGAAACACCATATATTTT. Protein: CASSPGQGNTIYF.

Regarding this clone: One end of the junction does not line up with germline, which may come from a read error. V is TRBV5-6 and J is TRBJ2-7; no clear D gene. Germline assignment: CDR1 SGHDT and CDR2 YYEEEE. The CDR3 is made up of 11 amino acids. CDR3 coding DNA: TGTGCCAGCAGTAACTCCTTCGAGCAGTACTTC. Amino acid sequence: CASSNSFEQYF.

V gene TRBV5-6 combines with J gene TRBJ1-4; D is undetermined. Per germline, CDR1 SGHDT and CDR2 YYEEEE. V was clipped by 4 bases and J by 8 bases, with 18 bases between them. The CDR3 is 15 amino acids. This chain's CDR3 is CASSPRFAPGEKLFF. DNA for the CDR3: TGTGCCAGCAGCCCAAGATTCGCGCCGGGGGAAAAACTGTTTTTT. Combining the CDR3 with reference TRBV5-6 and TRBJ1-4 gives the whole variable domain DAGVTQSPTHLIKTRGQQVTLRCSPKSGHDTVSWYQQALGQGPQFIFQYYEEEERQRGNFPDRFSGHQFPNYSSELNVNALLLGDSALYLCASSPRFAPGEKLFFGSGTQLSVL.

The V call is TRBV10-1, the J call TRBJ2-7; 8 bases are a match to TRBD2. The CDR3 has 13 residues. Trimming took 6 bases from V and 1 from J; bases not matched to a gene: 2. Germline values: CDR1 WNHNN, CDR2 SYGVQD (reference sequence). CDR3 region: CASSRGGSYEQYF. The CDR3 DNA is TGCGCCAGCAGCCGGGGGGGATCCTACGAGCAGTACTTC.

V gene TRBV18 combines with J gene TRBJ1-5; D ambiguous. V lost 4 bases, J lost 7 bases, and 14 bases lay in between. This CDR3 has 14 amino acids. Germline V gene data show CDR1 as KGHSH and CDR2 as LQKENI. The CDR3 is CASSQGGMGQPQHF. The CDR3 nucleotides are TGTGCCAGCTCACAAGGAGGGATGGGACAGCCCCAGCATTTT.

J is TRBJ1-5 and V is TRBV7-9, with 7 bases that match TRBD1. Losses at the gene ends were 1 base for V and 3 bases for J; bases not matched to a gene: 12. CDR1 and CDR2 (germline): SEHNR, FQNEAQ (reference sequence). The CDR3 covers 18 residues. The CDR3 region is CASSLEAAGQVDNQPQHF. Written as DNA, the CDR3 is TGTGCCAGCAGCTTAGAGGCTGCTGGACAGGTGGACAATCAGCCCCAGCATTTT.

The chain has TRBV5-1 and TRBJ1-1, with a possible D match to TRBD1 (6 bases). Per germline, CDR1 SGHRS and CDR2 YFSETQ. V gave up 4 bases and J gave up 1 base, with 14 bases separating them. This CDR3 contains 15 residues. CDR3 nucleotides: TGCGCCAGCAGCCTCGGGTGGGGGCAGAACACTGAAGCTTTCTTT. Translating gives CASSLGWGQNTEAFF.

V gene TRBV19 combines with J gene TRBJ2-1; D call uncertain. This CDR3 has 12 residues. Germline lookup yields CDR1 LNHDA and CDR2 SQIVND (reference sequence). Trimming took off 6 bases at V and 12 bases at J, with 15 bases between the two ends. CDR3 bases: TGTGCCAGTAGCCTCGGGTCTTTGGGGCAGTTCTTC. Residues: CASSLGSLGQFF.

The DNA of the CDR3 is TGTGTCTCCACCCGGAGCGGGGTGGAGGGCTACACCTTC. It codes for CVSTRSGVEGYTF. The chain carries TRBV10-3 and TRBJ1-2, with no clear D. Germline lookup yields CDR1 ENHRY and CDR2 SYGVKD. This CDR3 comprises 13 residues.